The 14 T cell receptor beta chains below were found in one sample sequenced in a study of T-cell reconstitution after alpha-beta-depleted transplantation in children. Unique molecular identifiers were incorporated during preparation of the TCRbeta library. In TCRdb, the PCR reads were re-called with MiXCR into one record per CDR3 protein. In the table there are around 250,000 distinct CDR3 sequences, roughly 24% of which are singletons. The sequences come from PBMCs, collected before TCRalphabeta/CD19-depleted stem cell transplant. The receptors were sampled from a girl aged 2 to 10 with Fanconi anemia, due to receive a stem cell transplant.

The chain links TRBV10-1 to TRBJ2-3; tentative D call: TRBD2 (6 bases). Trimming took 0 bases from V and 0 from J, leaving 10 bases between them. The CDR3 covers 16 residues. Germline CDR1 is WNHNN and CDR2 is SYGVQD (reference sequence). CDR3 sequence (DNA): TGCGCCAGCAGTGAGTCTACGGGACTGAGCACAGATACGCAGTATTTT. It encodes CASSESTGLSTDTQYF.

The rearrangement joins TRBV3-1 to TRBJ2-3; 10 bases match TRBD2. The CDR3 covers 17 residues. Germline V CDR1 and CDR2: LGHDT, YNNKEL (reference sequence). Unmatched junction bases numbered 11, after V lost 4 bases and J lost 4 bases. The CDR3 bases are TGTGCCAGCAGCCGACACCGGGAACTAGCGGGATCAGATACGCAGTATTTT. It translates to CASSRHRELAGSDTQYF.

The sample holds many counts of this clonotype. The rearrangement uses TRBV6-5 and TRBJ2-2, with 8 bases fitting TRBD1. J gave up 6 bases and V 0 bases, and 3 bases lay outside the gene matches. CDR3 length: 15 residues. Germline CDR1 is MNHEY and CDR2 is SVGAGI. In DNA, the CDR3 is TGTGCCAGCAGTTACTCGTCGACAGGGGCCGGGGAGCTGTTTTTT. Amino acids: CASSYSSTGAGELFF.

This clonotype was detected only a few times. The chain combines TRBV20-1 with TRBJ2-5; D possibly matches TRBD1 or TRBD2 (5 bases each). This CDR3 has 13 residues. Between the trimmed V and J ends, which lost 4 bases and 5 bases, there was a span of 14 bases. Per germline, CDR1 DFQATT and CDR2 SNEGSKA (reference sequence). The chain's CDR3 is CSAILWGGETQYF. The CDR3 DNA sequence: TGCAGTGCTATTCTTTGGGGCGGGGAGACCCAGTACTTC.

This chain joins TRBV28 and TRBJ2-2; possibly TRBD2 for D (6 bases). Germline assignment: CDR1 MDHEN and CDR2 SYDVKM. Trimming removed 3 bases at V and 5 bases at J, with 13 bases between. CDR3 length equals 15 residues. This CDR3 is CASSFLQGGTGELFF. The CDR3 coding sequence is TGTGCCAGCAGTTTTCTGCAGGGAGGAACCGGGGAGCTGTTTTTT.

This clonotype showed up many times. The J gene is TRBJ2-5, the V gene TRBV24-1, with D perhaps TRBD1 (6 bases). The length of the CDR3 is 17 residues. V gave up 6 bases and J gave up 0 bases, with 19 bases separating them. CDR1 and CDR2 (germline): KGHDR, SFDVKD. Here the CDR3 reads CATSTNRDTLYQETQYF. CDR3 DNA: TGTGCCACCAGTACGAACCGGGACACCCTGTACCAAGAGACCCAGTACTTC.

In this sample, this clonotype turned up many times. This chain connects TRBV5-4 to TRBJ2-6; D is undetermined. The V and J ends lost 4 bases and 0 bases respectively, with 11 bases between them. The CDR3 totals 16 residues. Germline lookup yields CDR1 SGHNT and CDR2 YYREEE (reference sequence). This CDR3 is CASSPRLVSGANVLTF. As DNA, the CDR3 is TGTGCCAGCAGCCCACGCCTGGTCTCTGGGGCCAACGTCCTGACTTTC. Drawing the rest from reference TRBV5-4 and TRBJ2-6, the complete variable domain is ETGVTQSPTHLIKTRGQQVTLRCSSQSGHNTVSWYQQALGQGPQFIFQYYREEENGRGNFPPRFSGLQFPNYSSELNVNALELDDSALYLCASSPRLVSGANVLTFGAGSRLTVL.

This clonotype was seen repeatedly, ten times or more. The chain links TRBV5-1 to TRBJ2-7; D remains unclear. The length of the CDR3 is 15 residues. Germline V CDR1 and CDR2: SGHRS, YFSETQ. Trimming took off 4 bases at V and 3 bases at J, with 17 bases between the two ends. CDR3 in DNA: TGCGCCAGCAGCCCCAAAATACCGGACGGCTACGAGCAGTACTTC. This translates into CASSPKIPDGYEQYF.

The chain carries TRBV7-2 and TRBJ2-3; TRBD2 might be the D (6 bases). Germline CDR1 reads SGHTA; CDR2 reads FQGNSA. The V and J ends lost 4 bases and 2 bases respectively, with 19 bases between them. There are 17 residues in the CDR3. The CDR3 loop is CASSSVYMLADTDTQYF. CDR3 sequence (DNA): TGTGCCAGCAGCTCCGTCTACATGTTAGCGGACACAGATACGCAGTATTTT.

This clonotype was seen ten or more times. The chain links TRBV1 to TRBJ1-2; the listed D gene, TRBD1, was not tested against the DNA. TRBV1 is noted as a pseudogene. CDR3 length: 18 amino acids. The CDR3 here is CTSSQDRSDRPFNYGYTF. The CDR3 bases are TGCACCAGCAGCCAAGATCGGTCGGACAGGCCCTTCAACTATGGCTACACCTTC.

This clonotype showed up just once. CDR3 DNA sequence: TGTGCCAGCAGCTTAGAACGGGAGGGAGAGCAGTTCTTC. This translates into CASSLEREGEQFF. J is TRBJ2-1 and V is TRBV7-8, with 8 bases lining up with TRBD2. Germline V CDR1 and CDR2: SGHVS, FQNEAQ. V trimming: 1 base; J trimming: 10 bases; junction bases outside the gene matches: 3. The CDR3 length is 13 residues.

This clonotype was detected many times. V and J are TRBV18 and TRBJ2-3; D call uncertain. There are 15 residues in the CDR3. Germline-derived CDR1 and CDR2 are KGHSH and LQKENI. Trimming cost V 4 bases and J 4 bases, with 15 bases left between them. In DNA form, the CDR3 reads TGTGCCAGCTCACAAATAATACGGGCCCCAGATACGCAGTATTTT. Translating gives CASSQIIRAPDTQYF.

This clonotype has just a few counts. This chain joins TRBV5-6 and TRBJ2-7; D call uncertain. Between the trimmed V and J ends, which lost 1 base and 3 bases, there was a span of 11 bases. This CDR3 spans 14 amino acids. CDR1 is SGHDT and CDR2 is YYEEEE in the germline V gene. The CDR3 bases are TGTGCCAGCAGCTTGCAGGATTCTCACTACGAGCAGTACTTC. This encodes CASSLQDSHYEQYF. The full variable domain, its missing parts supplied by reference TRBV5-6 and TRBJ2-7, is DAGVTQSPTHLIKTRGQQVTLRCSPKSGHDTVSWYQQALGQGPQFIFQYYEEEERQRGNFPDRFSGHQFPNYSSELNVNALLLGDSALYLCASSLQDSHYEQYFGPGTRLTVT.

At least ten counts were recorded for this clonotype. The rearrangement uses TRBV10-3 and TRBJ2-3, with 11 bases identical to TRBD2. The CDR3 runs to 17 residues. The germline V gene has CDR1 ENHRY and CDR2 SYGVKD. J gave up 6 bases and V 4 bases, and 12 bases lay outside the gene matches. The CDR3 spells CAISGRVASGGLDTQYF. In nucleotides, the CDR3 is TGTGCCATCAGTGGAAGAGTGGCTAGCGGGGGGCTGGATACGCAGTATTTT.